The rows below give T cell receptor beta chains drawn from one sample of a study of blood T cell repertoires in COVID-19. Sequencing used immunoSEQ multiplex PCR; TCRdb keeps in-frame clones, though not all of them. This sample yields 140,000 to 150,000 clones, of which around 73% are seen a single time; approximately 6% belongs to the top ten. Specimen: PBMCs or T cells enriched from blood (not recorded which). The receptors here all came from a woman aged 45 to 65 who had recovered from COVID-19. Both conserved end residues are part of each CDR3. The order of the fields is V gene, clone size, J gene, D gene, CDR3 DNA, CDR3 protein. The D gene is left open where the match is weak. Some rows mark clone size as missing; the rest say once, few, many or name a class of expanded clone.

V: TRBV19; size: NA; J: TRBJ1-1; D: TRBD1; DNA: TGTGCCAGTAGCTCCGACAGGGTGACCACTGAAGCTTTCTTT; CDR3: CASSSDRVTTEAFF
V: TRBV3-1/TRBV3-2; size: NA; J: TRBJ1-1; D: NA; DNA: TGTGCCAGCAGCCGACAGGCTCGGAACACTGAAGCTTTCTTT; CDR3: CASSRQARNTEAFF
V: TRBV19; size: NA; J: TRBJ1-6; D: NA; DNA: TGTGCCAGTAGTATTGCGGGCGGGAATTCACCCCTCCACTTT; CDR3: CASSIAGGNSPLHF
V: TRBV11-1; size: NA; J: TRBJ2-4; D: NA; DNA: TGTGCCAGCAGCACAGGGACCCACGTTCGCAAAAACATTCAGTACTTC; CDR3: CASSTGTHVRKNIQYF
V: TRBV11-2; size: NA; J: TRBJ2-5; D: TRBD1; DNA: TGTGCCAGCAGCTTAGCCTTCCGGGACAGGGGAATGAAAAAGACCCAGTACTTC; CDR3: CASSLAFRDRGMKKTQYF
V: TRBV14; size: NA; J: TRBJ2-7; D: NA; DNA: TGTGCCAGCAGCCAAGATGTAAGGAGCGAGCAGTACTTC; CDR3: CASSQDVRSEQYF
V: TRBV7-6; size: NA; J: TRBJ2-7; D: TRBD1; DNA: TGTGCCAGCAGCTTTCGACAGGGGGGAGGGTACGAGCAGTACTTC; CDR3: CASSFRQGGGYEQYF
V: TRBV19; size: NA; J: TRBJ2-3; D: TRBD2; DNA: TGTGCCAGTAATGGGGGGGGGATTAGCACAGATACGCAGTATTTT; CDR3: CASNGGGISTDTQYF
V: TRBV10-3; size: NA; J: TRBJ2-3; D: NA; DNA: TGTGCCATCAGGGGGCTTTCCACAGATACGCAGTATTTT; CDR3: CAIRGLSTDTQYF
V: TRBV9; size: NA; J: TRBJ1-2; D: NA; DNA: TGTGCCAGCAGCCTCGACTTCTTTGGCTACACCTTC; CDR3: CASSLDFFGYTF
V: TRBV7-9; size: NA; J: TRBJ1-1; D: TRBD1; DNA: TGTGCCAGCAGCCCAGGGGGTGCTCTTGGGGGTAACACTGAAGCTTTCTTT; CDR3: CASSPGGALGGNTEAFF
V: TRBV7-2; size: NA; J: TRBJ2-5; D: NA; DNA: TGTGCCAGCAGCTTATTGTATCAGACCCAGTACTTC; CDR3: CASSLLYQTQYF
V: TRBV27; size: many; J: TRBJ1-1; D: TRBD1; DNA: TGTGCCAGCAGTTTCTCAGGGGGCACTGAAGCTTTCTTT; CDR3: CASSFSGGTEAFF
V: TRBV20-1; size: NA; J: TRBJ2-5; D: NA; DNA: TGCAGTGCTACAGGGGCAGAGACCCAGTACTTC; CDR3: CSATGAETQYF
V: TRBV7-2; size: NA; J: TRBJ2-5; D: NA; DNA: TGTGCCAGCAGCTTGGAGCCTGAAGAGACCCAGTACTTC; CDR3: CASSLEPEETQYF
V: TRBV19; size: many; J: TRBJ1-2; D: NA; DNA: TGTGCCAGTAGTTTCGAAGGGGGTTCTGGGTATGGCTACACCTTC; CDR3: CASSFEGGSGYGYTF
V: TRBV2; size: NA; J: TRBJ1-1; D: TRBD1; DNA: TGTGCCAGCAGCAGGGGGCCGACCGTTACCACTGAAGCTTTCTTT; CDR3: CASSRGPTVTTEAFF
V: TRBV25-1; size: NA; J: TRBJ2-1; D: TRBD2; DNA: TGTGCCAGCAAAGCGGGGCTAACTTCCGACAATGAGCAGTTCTTC; CDR3: CASKAGLTSDNEQFF
V: TRBV24-1; size: once; J: TRBJ1-2; D: NA; DNA: TGTGCCACCAGTGATCACAGTGCTTTAGGATGGGGCTACACCTTC; CDR3: CATSDHSALGWGYTF
V: TRBV6-2/TRBV6-3; size: NA; J: TRBJ1-6; D: NA; DNA: TGTGCCAGCAGCCCCCTCCGAGGATATGGGTCATCTGATGCGGGGAGCTCCTATAATTCACCCCTCCACTTT; CDR3: CASSPLRGYGSSDAGSSYNSPLHF
V: TRBV5-1; size: NA; J: TRBJ1-1; D: NA; DNA: TGCGCCAGCAGCTTGGAGGAGCCTGAAGCTTTCTTT; CDR3: CASSLEEPEAFF
V: TRBV18; size: NA; J: TRBJ1-5; D: TRBD1; DNA: TGTGCCAGCTCAGCCATGGGACAGGGAGGAGGTCAGCCCCAGCATTTT; CDR3: CASSAMGQGGGQPQHF
V: TRBV2; size: NA; J: TRBJ1-1; D: TRBD1; DNA: TGTGCCAGCAGACGGTTCGGACAGGGGAACACTGAAGCTTTCTTT; CDR3: CASRRFGQGNTEAFF
V: TRBV7-9; size: NA; J: TRBJ2-1; D: TRBD1; DNA: TGTGCCAGCACTTTAGGGGGACAGTCCTACAATGAGCAGTTCTTC; CDR3: CASTLGGQSYNEQFF
V: TRBV18; size: NA; J: TRBJ1-5; D: NA; DNA: TGTGCCAGCTCAGTAGGAGGTATCAATCAGCCCCAGCATTTT; CDR3: CASSVGGINQPQHF
V: TRBV6-5; size: NA; J: TRBJ1-4; D: NA; DNA: TGTGCCAGCAGCCGCGGGACGTTCAATGAAAAACTGTTTTTT; CDR3: CASSRGTFNEKLFF
V: TRBV5-4; size: NA; J: TRBJ1-6; D: NA; DNA: TGTGCCAGCAGCCCCCGGGACACCCATTCACCCCTCCACTTT; CDR3: CASSPRDTHSPLHF
V: TRBV28; size: NA; J: TRBJ2-5; D: TRBD2; DNA: TGTGCCAGCAGTGCCGGGACGCCGGGGGGGGCCCAGTACTTC; CDR3: CASSAGTPGGAQYF
V: TRBV7-6; size: NA; J: TRBJ1-2; D: NA; DNA: TGTGCCAGCAGCTTAGAGGCCAGGGCAGGGGGCTACACCTTC; CDR3: CASSLEARAGGYTF
V: TRBV2; size: NA; J: TRBJ2-1; D: TRBD2; DNA: TGTGCCAGCAGTGAAACTAGCGGGGGCCCCGGCGAGCAGTTCTTC; CDR3: CASSETSGGPGEQFF
V: TRBV5-6; size: NA; J: TRBJ1-2; D: NA; DNA: TGTGCCAGCAGCTCCGGACTGATGCGGGGTGGCTACACCTTC; CDR3: CASSSGLMRGGYTF
V: TRBV18; size: NA; J: TRBJ1-4; D: NA; DNA: TGTGCCAGCTCACCGTTCGTAGGAGACTTAGGTGAAAAACTGTTTTTT; CDR3: CASSPFVGDLGEKLFF
V: TRBV3-1/TRBV3-2; size: NA; J: TRBJ2-3; D: TRBD2; DNA: TGTGCCAGCAGCCATCCTAGCGGGGCAAACACAGATACGCAGTATTTT; CDR3: CASSHPSGANTDTQYF
V: TRBV2; size: many; J: TRBJ1-6; D: TRBD1; DNA: TGTGCCAGCAGCCTTGAGGGACAGGGGGCCTCACCCCTCCACTTT; CDR3: CASSLEGQGASPLHF
V: TRBV5-1; size: few; J: TRBJ2-1; D: NA; DNA: TGCGCCAGCAGCTTGCAGGGGGGAAGGGAGCAGTTCTTC; CDR3: CASSLQGGREQFF
V: TRBV11-2; size: NA; J: TRBJ2-7; D: TRBD2; DNA: TGTGCCAGCAGCTTAGGTGGGGGACTAGCGGGGGCCTACGAGCAGTACTTC; CDR3: CASSLGGGLAGAYEQYF
V: TRBV7-3; size: NA; J: TRBJ2-3; D: TRBD1; DNA: TGTGCCAGCAGCCCGACAGGGGCGGAAGATACGCAGTATTTT; CDR3: CASSPTGAEDTQYF
V: TRBV5-1; size: NA; J: TRBJ2-2; D: TRBD1; DNA: TGCGCCAGCAGCTTCGCCGGGACAGACACCGGGGAGCTGTTTTTT; CDR3: CASSFAGTDTGELFF
V: TRBV5-5; size: NA; J: TRBJ1-5; D: TRBD1; DNA: TGTGCCAGCAGCTCTCCGGGACAGGGTAGCAATCAGCCCCAGCATTTT; CDR3: CASSSPGQGSNQPQHF
V: TRBV6-1; size: NA; J: TRBJ1-5; D: NA; DNA: TGTGCCAGCAGTGAACCTGGGGGGTTCGGTCAGCCCCAGCATTTT; CDR3: CASSEPGGFGQPQHF